The 19 T cell receptor beta chains below were found in one sample sequenced in a study of T cell responses to AZD1222 COVID-19 vaccine. Here immunoSEQ multiplex PCR was the method, and the copy in TCRdb shows in-frame clones only, minus some. There are tens of thousands of clones in the sample; more than 90% occur only once, and more than 4.5% lies in the top ten. The starting material was peripheral blood, obtained 28 days after the second AZD1222 dose. The receptors were sampled from an adult who received the AZD1222 COVID-19 vaccine.

The chain is built from TRBV28 and TRBJ1-5, with TRBD1 matching 12 bases. The CDR3 runs to 16 residues. Trimming took 5 bases from V and 6 from J; bases not matched to a gene: 8. Germline V gives CDR1 MDHEN, CDR2 SYDVKM. As DNA, the CDR3 is TGTGCCAGCAGTCCGTCGGGACAGGGGGCCCGTCAGCCCCAGCATTTT. It yields the protein CASSPSGQGARQPQHF.

The J gene is TRBJ1-1, the V gene TRBV12-5; D remains ambiguous. The CDR3 is 15 amino acids. The germline CDR1 and CDR2 sequences are LGHNT and FRNRAP. The V end was cut by 0 bases, the J end by 5 bases, with 13 bases between. The CDR3: CASGLVRGGRTEAFF. The CDR3 DNA reads TGTGCTAGTGGTTTGGTACGAGGTGGAAGGACTGAAGCTTTCTTT.

This chain joins TRBV5-1 and TRBJ2-3; D uncertain. The CDR3 is 15 amino acids. V lost 0 bases, J lost 1 base, and 9 bases lay in between. CDR1 is SGHRS, CDR2 YFSETQ, per germline. The CDR3 region has the DNA TGCGCCAGCAGCTTGGAAGTATCTGGCACAGATACGCAGTATTTT. Encoded protein: CASSLEVSGTDTQYF.

The chain recombines TRBV28 with TRBJ1-5; no clear D. CDR3 size: 13 residues. Germline CDR1 reads MDHEN; CDR2 reads SYDVKM. Trimming stripped 3 bases from V and 7 bases from J, with 10 bases between. The CDR3 protein is CASSFRGWQPQHF. In DNA, the CDR3 is TGTGCCAGCAGTTTCAGAGGGTGGCAGCCCCAGCATTTT.

DNA of the CDR3: TGTGCCTGGAGTGGGCTACAGGGAAGGACTGAAGCTTTCTTT. Its translation: CAWSGLQGRTEAFF. The chain employs TRBV30 and TRBJ1-1; tentative D call: TRBD1 (6 bases). This CDR3 has 14 amino acids. The V end lost 1 base, the J end lost 5 bases, and 14 bases lay between the germline ends. From germline, CDR1 is GTSNPN and CDR2 SVGIG (reference sequence).

This clone occurred once. V gene TRBV5-1 combines with J gene TRBJ1-1, with 9 bases matching TRBD1. The CDR3 consists of 14 residues. Germline V gene lookup returns CDR1 SGHRS and CDR2 YFSETQ. V lost 0 bases to trimming and J lost 4 bases; unmatched junction nucleotides: 1. The CDR3 region is CASSLGQGGTEAFF. In DNA form, the CDR3 reads TGCGCCAGCAGCTTGGGACAGGGGGGCACTGAAGCTTTCTTT.

The chain couples TRBV6-1 to TRBJ1-1; the match to TRBD1 covers 8 bases. The CDR3 length is 14 residues. V lost 9 bases to trimming and J lost 1 base; unmatched junction nucleotides: 7. Germline assignment: CDR1 MNHNS and CDR2 SASEGT. CDR3 sequence reads: CASTQGAPNTEAFF. In nucleotides, the CDR3 is TGTGCCAGTACGCAGGGGGCCCCGAACACTGAAGCTTTCTTT.

The V call is TRBV29-1, the J call TRBJ2-7, with 9 bases lining up with TRBD1. V lost 1 base to trimming and J lost 3 bases; unmatched junction nucleotides: 7. Germline V CDR1 and CDR2: SQVTM, ANQGSEA. The CDR3 consists of 15 residues. CDR3 DNA sequence: TGCAGCGTTGAAGTTGGGACAGGGCAATTCTACGAGCAGTACTTC. Residues: CSVEVGTGQFYEQYF.

The genes are TRBV15 and TRBJ1-1; D is unclear. In germline, CDR1 is LNHNV, CDR2 YYDKDF (reference sequence). The CDR3 has 13 amino acids. V lost 3 bases, J lost 1 base, and 6 bases lay in between. In nucleotides, the CDR3 is TGTGCCACCAGCAGGGGCGGGAACACTGAAGCTTTCTTT. Translating it yields CATSRGGNTEAFF.

The chain carries TRBV6-5 and TRBJ2-1; TRBD2 matches 14 bases. V lost 7 bases, J lost 8 bases, and 7 bases stayed unmatched. CDR3 length: 15 amino acids. CDR1 and CDR2 (germline): MNHEY, SVGAGI. The CDR3 DNA reads TGTGCCAGCACTTTCGGGACTAGCGGGAGCGATGAGCAGTTCTTC. It translates to CASTFGTSGSDEQFF.

CDR3 nucleotide sequence: TGTGCCAGCAGTTTAATGGGGCAGGGGCGCTCACCCCTCCACTTT. Protein sequence: CASSLMGQGRSPLHF. The chain has TRBV28 and TRBJ1-6; perhaps TRBD1 as D (6 bases). V lost 2 bases and J 10 bases, leaving 15 bases between the germline ends. The CDR3 is 15 amino acids. CDR1 is MDHEN, CDR2 SYDVKM, per germline.

The J gene is TRBJ2-7, the V gene TRBV6-1; TRBD2 aligns across 9 bases. V shed 3 bases and J 6 bases; nucleotides not matched to a gene: 6. The CDR3 consists of 14 residues. Germline V lookup: CDR1 MNHNS, CDR2 SASEGT. As DNA, the CDR3 is TGTGCCAGCAGTGAGACTAGCGGCGGAGGCGAGCAGTACTTC. As protein: CASSETSGGGEQYF.

A note on this clone: Other DNA variants within this sample encode the same CDR3. The chain uses TRBV7-2 and TRBJ1-2; possible D gene TRBD1, 5 bases. Germline CDR1 is SGHTA and CDR2 is FQGNSA. This CDR3 has 13 residues. V was shortened by 3 bases and J by 1 base, with 6 bases between the two germline ends. In DNA form, the CDR3 reads TGTGCCAGCAGCTTGGACAATAACTATGGCTACACCTTC. As protein: CASSLDNNYGYTF.

V gene TRBV5-6 combines with J gene TRBJ2-7; TRBD1 matches at 9 bases. V was clipped by 2 bases and J by 2 bases; unmatched bases: 2. The CDR3 totals 14 residues. Germline-derived CDR1 and CDR2 are SGHDT and YYEEEE. The CDR3 DNA is TGTGCCAGCAGCTTCGGACAGGGGCCCTACGAGCAGTACTTC. The encoded protein is CASSFGQGPYEQYF.

V is TRBV19 and J is TRBJ1-2, with 10 bases identical to TRBD1. There are 11 residues in the CDR3. Germline values: CDR1 LNHDA, CDR2 SQIVND (reference sequence). In DNA, the CDR3 is TGTGGCAGCGGGACAGGGGTGGGCTACACCTTC. It translates to CGSGTGVGYTF. The variable domain in full, completed from reference TRBV19 and TRBJ1-2, reads DGGITQSPKYLFRKEGQNVTLSCEQNLNHDAMYWYRQDPGQGLRLIYYSQIVNDFQKGDIAEGYSVSREKKESFPLTVTSAQKNPTAFYLCGSGTGVGYTFGSGTRLTVV.

This clone was seen a handful of times. The V gene is TRBV11-2, the J gene TRBJ1-2, with 10 bases matching TRBD1. The CDR3 consists of 18 residues. Trimming removed 3 bases from V and 3 bases from J; junction bases left unmatched: 13. Germline assignment: CDR1 SGHAT and CDR2 FQNNGV. DNA of the CDR3: TGTGCCAGCAGCTTGTCGGGACAGGGGAACCTAGACGACTATGGCTACACCTTC. This codes for CASSLSGQGNLDDYGYTF.

The chain combines TRBV6-4 with TRBJ1-1; weak D call: TRBD1 (6 bases). There are 14 residues in the CDR3. V dropped 4 bases and J dropped 1 base, with 10 bases sitting between them. Germline V gives CDR1 MRHNA, CDR2 SNTAGT. The CDR3, as DNA: TGTGCCAGCAGTGCCAGGACAGCGAACACTGAAGCTTTCTTT. This encodes CASSARTANTEAFF.

The gene calls are TRBV28 and TRBJ1-1; D unclear. Deletions cut 4 bases from V and 4 bases from J, with 7 bases between. Germline lookup yields CDR1 MDHEN and CDR2 SYDVKM. This CDR3 comprises 12 residues. This CDR3 is CASSSLGTEAFF. Here the CDR3 DNA reads TGTGCCAGCAGTTCACTCGGCACTGAAGCTTTCTTT.

This chain uses TRBV4-3 with TRBJ2-1; D ambiguous. Germline CDR1 is LGHNA and CDR2 is YSLEER. Trimming took 0 bases from V and 10 from J, leaving 13 bases between them. The CDR3 length is 14 residues. The CDR3 bases are TGCGCCAGCAGCCAAGAAGAAGGCCTTCGGGAGCAGTTCTTC. As protein: CASSQEEGLREQFF.